What follows is one T cell receptor (beta chain) and its context. This record belongs to a study of shared clonotypes between healthy human individuals. At the level of the study: Serving as donors were two women and a few men, whose ages spanned 18 to 49.

Clones were read by immunoSEQ multiplex PCR, and TCRdb kept only the in-frame ones, dropping some. The sample contains about 95,000 clones, under 70% of which appear only once. Trimming removed 4 bases from V and 7 bases from J; junction bases left unmatched: 9. The CDR3 is 15 residues long. Germline-derived CDR1 and CDR2 are PRHDT and FYEKMQ (reference sequence). This chain uses TRBV13 with TRBJ2-1; 8 bases align to TRBD2. This clonotype was sampled from a man aged 25-40 years in good health. The sample taken for sequencing was memory CD8+ T cells sorted from blood. Specified subset: CD45RO+ cells pooled with CCR7-negative TemRA cells. CDR3 DNA: TGTGCCAGCAGCTCCCAAGCGGGAGTGAGGAATGAGCAGTTCTTC. Its translation: CASSSQAGVRNEQFF.